This note documents a single T cell receptor beta chain sequence. No antigen is known for it. No base-level quality is on record; no much larger clone is a single base apart. Whole blood was collected in K2EDTA tubes by collaborating institutions according to the institutions' own protocols. For TCRbeta analysis, collaborators shipped samples in one of three forms: frozen whole blood, isolated PBMCs, or DNA extracted from either of those sample types. The data stem from a study of blood T cell repertoires in COVID-19 (dated by TCRdb to 2019 to 2021). Study-wide context: Samples from collaborators originated in the United States, Italy and Spain and spanned both the acute and convalescent phases of COVID-19. The samples were drawn from the first 160 participants of the ongoing ImmuneRACE study and from under 1,500 subjects provided by 6 global collaborators. The material from the prospective study consisted of cDNA or gDNA derived from T cells, B-cell-depleted T cells, or PBMCs. HLA class I and class II types, where available, came from metadata supplied by the sample provider rather than from assay-based typing. Nearly every sample came with metadata listing a de-identified subject ID, COVID-19 status, age in years and sex. A freely available public database, intended as a resource for researchers studying the immune response to SARS-CoV-2, is where the repertoires were released. The dataset comprised deeply sampled blood TCRbeta repertoires from subjects exposed to, actively infected with, or recovered from COVID-19.

TCRbeta CDR3 regions were amplified from genomic DNA using the immunoSEQ Assay, a bias-controlled multiplex PCR. The published analysis was carried out like this. Nucleated cell counts per sample were estimated from amplification of reference gene primers within the assay. To quantify the absolute abundance of each unique TCRbeta CDR3 rearrangement, sequence reads were collapsed and filtered. For each sample, productive Simpson clonality was calculated as the square root of Simpson's diversity index over productive rearrangements. TCRdb re-hosts the immuneACCESS table, in-frame sequences only. Its copies lack some clones; in the studies checked, an unresolved V gene accounts for under half of them, and the cause for the rest is not known. V and J calls and clone size are given by that table; D and trimming were obtained from the DNA. The sample yields around 99,000 clones; around 88% were counted once. Of the sample, 6.8% falls within the top ten clones.

The CDR3 starts with the cysteine, ends with the phenylalanine, and has 14 residues. Just CDR3 DNA is preserved here, 42 bases in frame from base 1. Deletion took 7 bases off V and 7 bases off J, with a span of 19 bases between the germline ends. Based on the germline V gene, the CDR1 and CDR2 sequences are SQVTM and ANQGSEA. Results the study describes overall, beyond this receptor: How much clinical and demographic metadata was included differed by source and by participant, and the metadata was provided uncurated.

Sequencing was performed on peripheral blood. Recombination connected TRBV29-1 to TRBJ1-4; 5 matching bases give a weak D call of TRBD1. This receptor was taken from a man aged 50 to 60 with active or convalescent COVID-19. The base sequence is TGCAGCGCCCAAGGGGCAGAGAAAGGTGAAAAACTGTTTTTT. The translation is CSAQGAEKGEKLFF.